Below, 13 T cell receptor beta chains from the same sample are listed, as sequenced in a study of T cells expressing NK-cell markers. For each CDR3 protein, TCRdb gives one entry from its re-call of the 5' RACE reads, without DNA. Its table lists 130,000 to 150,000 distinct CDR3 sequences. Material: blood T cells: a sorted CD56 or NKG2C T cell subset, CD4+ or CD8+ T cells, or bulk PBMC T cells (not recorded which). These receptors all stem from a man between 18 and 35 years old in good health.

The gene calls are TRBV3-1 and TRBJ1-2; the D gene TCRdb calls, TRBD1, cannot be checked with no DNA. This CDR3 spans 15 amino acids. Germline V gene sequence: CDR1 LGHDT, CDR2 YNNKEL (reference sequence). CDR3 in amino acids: CASSLSGDRHYGYTF.

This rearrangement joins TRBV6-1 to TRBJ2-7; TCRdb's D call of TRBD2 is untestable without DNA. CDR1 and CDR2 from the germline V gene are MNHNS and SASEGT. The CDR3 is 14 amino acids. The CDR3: CASSDLAGVYEQYF.

The CDR3 protein is CASSASGGNEQFF. V usage is TRBV9 and J usage is TRBJ2-1; no DNA is available, so the TRBD2 call from TCRdb remains unchecked. Germline V gene lookup returns CDR1 SGDLS and CDR2 YYNGEE. This CDR3 is built from 13 residues. The full variable domain, with the rest looked up from reference TRBV9 and TRBJ2-1, is DSGVTQTPKHLITATGQRVTLRCSPRSGDLSVYWYQQSLDQGLQFLIQYYNGEERAKGNILERFSAQQFPDLHSELNLSSLELGDSALYFCASSASGGNEQFFGPGTRLTVL.

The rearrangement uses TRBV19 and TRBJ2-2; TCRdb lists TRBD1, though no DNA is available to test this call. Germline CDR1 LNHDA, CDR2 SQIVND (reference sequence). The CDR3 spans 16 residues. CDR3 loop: CASIGHDRTNTGELFF.

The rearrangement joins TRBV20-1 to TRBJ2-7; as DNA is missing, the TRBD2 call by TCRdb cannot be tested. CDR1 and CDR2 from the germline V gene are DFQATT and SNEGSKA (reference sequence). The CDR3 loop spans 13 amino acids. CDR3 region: CSAQAGAAYEQYF.

The CDR3 sequence is CASNTAGGWNEQFF. This chain joins TRBV12-3 or TRBV12-4 and TRBJ2-1; TCRdb's assignment of TRBD2 cannot be checked, as there is no DNA. This CDR3 is built from 14 residues.

This CDR3 reads CASSKRSGDYNEQFF. The chain couples TRBV18 to TRBJ2-1; TCRdb calls TRBD1, which cannot be checked without DNA. The CDR3 sequence is 15 residues long. Germline CDR1 is KGHSH and CDR2 is LQKENI. Complete variable domain (other parts from reference TRBV18 and TRBJ2-1): NAGVMQNPRHLVRRRGQEARLRCSPMKGHSHVYWYRQLPEEGLKFMVYLQKENIIDESGMPKERFSAEFPKEGPSILRIQQVVRGDSAAYFCASSKRSGDYNEQFFGPGTRLTVL.

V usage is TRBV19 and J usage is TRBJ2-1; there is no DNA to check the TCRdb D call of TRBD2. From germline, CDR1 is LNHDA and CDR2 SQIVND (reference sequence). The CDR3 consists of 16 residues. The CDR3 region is CASSIQFAGGYNEQFF.

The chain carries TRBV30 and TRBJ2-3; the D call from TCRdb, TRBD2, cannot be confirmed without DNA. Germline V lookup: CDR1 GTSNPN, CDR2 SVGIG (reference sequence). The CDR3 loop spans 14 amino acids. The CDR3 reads CAWSPSGRPDTQYF.

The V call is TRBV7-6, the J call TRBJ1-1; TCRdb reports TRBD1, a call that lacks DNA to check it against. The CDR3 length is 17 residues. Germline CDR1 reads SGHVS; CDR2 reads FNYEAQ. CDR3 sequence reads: CASSLAFFGTHNTEAFF.

CDR3 protein: CASWTGGTLSNEQFF. The chain joins TRBV6-2 or TRBV6-3 to TRBJ2-1; TCRdb indicates TRBD1, and absent DNA this call remains unverified. Germline CDR1 and CDR2: MNHEY and SVGEGT. This CDR3 comprises 15 residues.

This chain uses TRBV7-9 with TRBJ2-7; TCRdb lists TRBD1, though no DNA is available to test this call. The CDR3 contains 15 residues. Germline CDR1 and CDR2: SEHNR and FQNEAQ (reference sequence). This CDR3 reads CASSRPGQDPYEQYF.

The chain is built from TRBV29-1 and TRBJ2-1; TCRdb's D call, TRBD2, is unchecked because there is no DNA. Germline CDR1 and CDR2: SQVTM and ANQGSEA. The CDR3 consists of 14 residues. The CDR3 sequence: CSVHLAGGHNEQFF.